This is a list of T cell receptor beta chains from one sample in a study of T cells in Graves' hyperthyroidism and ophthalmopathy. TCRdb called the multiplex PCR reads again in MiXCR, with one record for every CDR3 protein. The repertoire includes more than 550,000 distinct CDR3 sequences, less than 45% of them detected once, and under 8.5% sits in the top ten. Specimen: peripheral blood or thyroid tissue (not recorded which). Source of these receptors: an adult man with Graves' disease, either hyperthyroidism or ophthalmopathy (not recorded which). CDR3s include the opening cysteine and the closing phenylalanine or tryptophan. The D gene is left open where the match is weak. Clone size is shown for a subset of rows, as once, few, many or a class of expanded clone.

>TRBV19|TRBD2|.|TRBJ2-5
TGTGCCAGTAGTATCTGGTTGGGGACTAGCGGAGAAGAGACCCAGTACTTC
CASSIWLGTSGEETQYF
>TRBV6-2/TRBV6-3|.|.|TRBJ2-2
TGTGCCGCCCGGCCGATAAACACCGGGGAGCTGTTTTTT
CAARPINTGELFF
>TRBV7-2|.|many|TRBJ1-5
TGTGCCAGCAGCAAGGATCATAGCAATCAGCCCCAGCATTTT
CASSKDHSNQPQHF
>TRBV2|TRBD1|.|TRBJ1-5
TGTGCCAGCAGAGGGGGGACAGGGGGAGATCAGCCCCAGCATTTT
CASRGGTGGDQPQHF
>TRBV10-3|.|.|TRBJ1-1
TGTGCCATCAGTTCGCGGGCGGAGGGAACTGAAGCTTTCTTT
CAISSRAEGTEAFF
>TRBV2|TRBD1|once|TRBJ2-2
TGTGCCAGCACCTTAGACAGGGTGGTCGGGGAGCTGTTTTTT
CASTLDRVVGELFF
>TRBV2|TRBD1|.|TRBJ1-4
TGTGCCAGCAGGAAGAGGGGGCCGGGTGAAAAACTGTTTTTT
CASRKRGPGEKLFF
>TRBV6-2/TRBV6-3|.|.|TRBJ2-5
TGTGCCAGCAGTTCTACTGGGAATCACCAGCCCCAGTACTTC
CASSSTGNHQPQYF
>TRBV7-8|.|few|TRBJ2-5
TGTGCCAGCAGCCAAGATTTCGGTTCGGAGACCCAGTACTTC
CASSQDFGSETQYF
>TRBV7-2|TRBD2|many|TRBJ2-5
TGTGCCAGCAGCTTGACTAGCGGCCCGGGGACCCAGTACTTC
CASSLTSGPGTQYF
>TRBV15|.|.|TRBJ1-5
TGTGCCACCAGCAGAGAGTTCAGGGGATCGGATCAGCCCCAGCATTTT
CATSREFRGSDQPQHF
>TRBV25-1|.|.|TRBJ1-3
TGTGCCAGCAGTGAAAGGGCCAGCAGGACTGTCACCGGAAACACCATATATTTT
CASSERASRTVTGNTIYF
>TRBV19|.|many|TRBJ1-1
TGTGCCAGTAGTATCGGGACGTCGGTGGCTTTCTTT
CASSIGTSVAFF
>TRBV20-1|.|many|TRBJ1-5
TGCAGTGCTAGAGTTCAGGGAGGCTATCAGCCCCAGCATTTT
CSARVQGGYQPQHF
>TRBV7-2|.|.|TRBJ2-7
TGTGCCAGCAGCTTGGGACCCCTGGGGTTGGGGGCATCCTACGAGCAGTACTTC
CASSLGPLGLGASYEQYF
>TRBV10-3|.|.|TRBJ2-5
TGTGCCATCAACCAGGACAGCCAAGAGACCCAGTACTTC
CAINQDSQETQYF